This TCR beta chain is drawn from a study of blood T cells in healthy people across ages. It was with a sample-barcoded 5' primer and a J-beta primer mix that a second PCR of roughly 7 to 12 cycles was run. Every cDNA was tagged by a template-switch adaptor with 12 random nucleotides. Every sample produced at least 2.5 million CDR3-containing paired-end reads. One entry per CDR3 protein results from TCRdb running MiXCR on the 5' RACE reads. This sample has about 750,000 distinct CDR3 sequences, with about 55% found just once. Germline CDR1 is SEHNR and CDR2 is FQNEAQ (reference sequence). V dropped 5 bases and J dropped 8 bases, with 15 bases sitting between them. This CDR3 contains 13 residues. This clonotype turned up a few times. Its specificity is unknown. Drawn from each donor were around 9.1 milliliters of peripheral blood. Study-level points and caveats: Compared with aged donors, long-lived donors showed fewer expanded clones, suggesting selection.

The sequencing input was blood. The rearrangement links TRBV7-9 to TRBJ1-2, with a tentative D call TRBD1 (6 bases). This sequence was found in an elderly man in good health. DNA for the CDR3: TGTGCCAGCAGCCTGGAGGGGGGCCGGGGCTACACCTTC. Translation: CASSLEGGRGYTF.